This paragraph covers one T cell receptor beta chain sequence. Its antigen remains unknown. The source of the sample is a study of cytomegalovirus exposure and HLA in healthy donors. The wider study: Unique TCR beta sequences numbering approximately 120 million came from around 180 million T cells in an earlier analysis. Study results and limitations: For TCR beta chains, V- and J-gene trimming was later linked to a missense DCLRE1C variant.

CDR3 length: 12 amino acids. V lost 7 bases to trimming and J lost 9 bases, with 13 bases between them. Germline CDR1 MNHEY, CDR2 SVGAGI. It was with 60 Vbeta and 13 Jbeta primers that the PCR ran. The table came from immunoSEQ multiplex PCR; TCRdb's copy has only in-frame clones and leaves some out. The sample lists 90,000 to 150,000 clones, around 78% seen once, with 2.5% to 3.5% in the top ten. The sequenced sample was PBMCs. The chain joins TRBV6-5 to TRBJ2-1; a weak D match, TRBD2 (6 bases). The sequence derives from a woman in her twenties or thirties in good health and CMV-seropositive. In nucleotides, the CDR3 is TGTGCCAGCATGAGATGGCGGGGTGAGCAGTTCTTC. As protein: CASMRWRGEQFF.